One T cell receptor beta chain is described in this entry. Method: immunoSEQ multiplex PCR; TCRdb's copy keeps in-frame clones and lacks some. The data show 250,000 to 350,000 clones, 70% to 90% seen once. These data belong to a study of blood T cell repertoires in COVID-19. About the study: COVID-19 samples collected from the United States, Italy and Spain covered acute and convalescent phases.

The V gene end was trimmed by 5 bases and the J gene end by 1 base; junction bases not matched to a gene: 4. Looked up from germline, CDR1 is KGHSH and CDR2 is LQKENI. The CDR3 spans 15 residues. This receptor was taken from a woman between 45 and 60 years old who had recovered from COVID-19. The sequencing sample was made of peripheral blood. The gene calls are TRBV18 and TRBJ2-1, with TRBD2 matching over 8 bases. CDR3 sequence: CASSVVAGSYNEQFF. In nucleotides, the CDR3 is TGTGCCAGCTCAGTTGTAGCGGGGTCCTACAATGAGCAGTTCTTC.